This record concerns one TCR beta chain sequence. The V end lost 6 bases, the J end lost 1 base, and 9 bases lay between the germline ends. The length of the CDR3 is 13 residues. Germline assignment: CDR1 LNHDA and CDR2 SQIVND (reference sequence). Measured with immunoSEQ multiplex PCR; TCRdb has only the in-frame clones, and not every one. The repertoire includes roughly 30,000 clones, 75% to 85% of them detected once, and around 16% sits in the top ten. The data derive from a study of sequential checkpoint blockade in melanoma. Across the study: Arm A got nivolumab then ipilimumab; arm B the reverse, 1:1. After both sequences, patients received maintenance nivolumab.

Noted treatment: randomized to nivolumab then ipilimumab (arm A) or the reverse (arm B). No patient had prior DNA-damaging chemotherapy. Live CD3+CD8+ CD19− CD56− cells were sorted from PBMCs. This rearrangement joins TRBV19 to TRBJ1-1; D is uncertain. This clonotype was obtained from a human donor with melanoma. Sample: CD8+ T cells sorted from blood (inferred from file names), taken from a patient given nivolumab and ipilimumab in sequence. CDR3 loop: CASRLGANTEAFF. The CDR3 coding sequence is TGTGCCAGTAGGTTGGGAGCGAACACTGAAGCTTTCTTT.